Shown below are 22 T cell receptor beta chains from a single sample sequenced in a study of blood T cell repertoires in COVID-19. Data came from immunoSEQ multiplex PCR; TCRdb stores just in-frame clones and leaves some out. The repertoire has 270,000 or so clones, about 80% of them found once; the top ten carry around 3.6%. The sample comprised PBMCs or T cells enriched from blood (not recorded which). The receptors stem from a man aged 50 to 60 who had recovered from COVID-19.

This chain links TRBV18 with TRBJ2-7; 8 bases align to TRBD1. The CDR3 extends over 15 amino acids. The ends lost 3 bases at V and 0 bases at J; junction bases unmatched: 4. Germline lookup yields CDR1 KGHSH and CDR2 LQKENI. The CDR3: CASSPRDRPSYEQYF. In DNA form, the CDR3 reads TGTGCCAGCTCACCGAGGGACAGGCCCTCCTACGAGCAGTACTTC.

The chain employs TRBV7-2 and TRBJ1-2; D is unclear. The ends were cut back, 5 bases at V and 0 bases at J, with 10 bases in the middle. CDR1 SGHTA and CDR2 FQGNSA come from the germline V gene. This CDR3 has 14 amino acids. The CDR3 reads CASSLREANYGYTF. The CDR3 DNA follows: TGTGCCAGCAGCCTCCGGGAGGCTAACTATGGCTACACCTTC.

This rearrangement joins TRBV7-9 to TRBJ1-5; D gene uncertain. Germline CDR1 and CDR2: SEHNR and FQNEAQ (reference sequence). Trimming removed 0 bases from V and 0 bases from J, with 12 bases in between. This CDR3 has 17 residues. The CDR3 loop reads CASSLALGPLSNQPQHF. The CDR3 DNA reads as TGTGCCAGCAGCTTAGCGCTTGGGCCCCTTAGCAATCAGCCCCAGCATTTT.

This clone was picked up many times. V usage is TRBV29-1 and J usage is TRBJ1-5; perhaps TRBD1 as D (5 bases). CDR1 is SQVTM and CDR2 is ANQGSEA in the germline V gene. CDR3 length: 16 amino acids. V lost 4 bases, J lost 0 bases, and 16 bases lay in between. CDR3 nucleotides: TGCAGCGTTGTAGAAGGGGCAGCAAATAGCAATCAGCCCCAGCATTTT. Amino acids: CSVVEGAANSNQPQHF.

The CDR3 region is CATSRELVLQETQYF. The CDR3 coding sequence is TGTGCCACCAGCAGAGAATTAGTGCTCCAAGAGACCCAGTACTTC. The J gene is TRBJ2-5, the V gene TRBV15; no definite D call. Per germline, CDR1 LNHNV and CDR2 YYDKDF (reference sequence). Trimming pared 0 bases from V and 1 base from J, leaving 9 bases between. This CDR3 has 15 amino acids.

This clone was observed a handful of times. The genes are TRBV11-2 and TRBJ2-7, with 7 bases matching TRBD1. From germline, CDR1 is SGHAT and CDR2 FQNNGV. This CDR3 spans 15 amino acids. The V gene end was trimmed by 5 bases and the J gene end by 3 bases; junction bases not matched to a gene: 10. The CDR3 loop reads CASSQVGQKHYEQYF. The CDR3 bases are TGTGCCAGCAGCCAGGTGGGACAGAAACACTACGAGCAGTACTTC.

This clone has only one observation. The chain couples TRBV28 to TRBJ2-5; D is unresolved. In germline, CDR1 is MDHEN, CDR2 SYDVKM. This CDR3 spans 12 amino acids. With 3 bases removed from V and 7 bases from J, the gap between germline ends came to 9 bases. In DNA form, the CDR3 reads TGTGCCAGCAGTTTTGAGGAATGGACCCAGTACTTC. It specifies CASSFEEWTQYF. Combining the CDR3 with reference TRBV28 and TRBJ2-5 gives the whole variable domain DVKVTQSSRYLVKRTGEKVFLECVQDMDHENMFWYRQDPGLGLRLIYFSYDVKMKEKGDIPEGYSVSREKKERFSLILESASTNQTSMYLCASSFEEWTQYFGPGTRLLVL.

This clone was detected only once. The V and J genes are TRBV6-4 and TRBJ2-1; 9 bases are a match to TRBD1. The CDR3 totals 15 residues. Germline V gene lookup returns CDR1 MRHNA and CDR2 SNTAGT. V shed 5 bases, J shed 8 bases, and the junction held 10 bases outside the gene matches. CDR3 sequence reads: CASSNPGTGIYEQFF. For the CDR3, the DNA is TGTGCCAGCAGTAACCCCGGGACAGGGATTTATGAGCAGTTCTTC.

The chain has TRBV3-1 (or the pseudogene TRBV3-2) and TRBJ2-2; D not certain. Germline V gives CDR1 LGHDT, CDR2 YNNKEL (reference sequence). V was clipped by 4 bases and J by 8 bases, with 11 bases between them. This CDR3 contains 13 residues. Here the CDR3 reads CASSRVVSGELFF. In DNA form, the CDR3 reads TGTGCCAGCAGCCGAGTAGTGAGTGGGGAGCTGTTTTTT.

The chain uses TRBV5-6 and TRBJ1-5; 8 nucleotides agree with TRBD1. There are 15 residues in the CDR3. Trimming at V came to 4 bases and at J to 3 bases, leaving 6 bases not matched to a gene. Looked up from germline, CDR1 is SGHDT and CDR2 is YYEEEE. DNA for the CDR3: TGTGCCAGCAGCGCGACAGGGGCCTCCAATCAGCCCCAGCATTTT. Translation: CASSATGASNQPQHF.

The gene calls are TRBV7-9 and TRBJ2-2; the match to TRBD2 covers 8 bases. The CDR3 has 14 amino acids. Germline V lookup: CDR1 SEHNR, CDR2 FQNEAQ (reference sequence). Trimming at V came to 5 bases and at J to 6 bases, leaving 5 bases not matched to a gene. The CDR3 sequence is CASSLGLEAGELFF. In nucleotides, the CDR3 is TGTGCCAGCAGCCTGGGACTAGAAGCCGGGGAGCTGTTTTTT.

The chain is built from TRBV6-5 and TRBJ2-2, with 11 bases fitting TRBD1. CDR3 size: 15 residues. The germline V gene has CDR1 MNHEY and CDR2 SVGAGI. The trim removed 2 bases at V and 6 bases at J, leaving 2 bases unmatched. The CDR3 DNA follows: TGTGCCAGCAGTTACCCGGGACAGGGGGCCGGGGAGCTGTTTTTT. Its translation: CASSYPGQGAGELFF.

The chain's CDR3 is CASTRGNTDTQYF. As DNA, the CDR3 is TGTGCCAGTACCAGAGGAAACACAGATACGCAGTATTTT. The genes are TRBV19 and TRBJ2-3; unclear D gene. Per germline, CDR1 LNHDA and CDR2 SQIVND (reference sequence). V was shortened by 7 bases and J by 2 bases, with 10 bases between the two germline ends. This CDR3 is 13 amino acids long.

The CDR3 region is CASSLAFSGGTDTQYF. In nucleotides, the CDR3 is TGTGCCAGCAGCTTAGCCTTTTCGGGAGGGACAGATACGCAGTATTTT. The chain couples TRBV7-6 to TRBJ2-3; 8 bases are shared with TRBD2. V was clipped by 0 bases and J by 3 bases; unmatched bases: 5. This CDR3 comprises 16 residues. The germline CDR1 and CDR2 sequences are SGHVS and FNYEAQ.

The CDR3 sequence is CASSRQGPPYEQYF. CDR3 in DNA: TGTGCCAGCTCACGACAGGGGCCGCCCTACGAGCAGTACTTC. The rearrangement joins TRBV18 to TRBJ2-7; 8 nucleotides line up with TRBD1. Per the germline V gene, CDR1 is KGHSH and CDR2 is LQKENI. CDR3 size: 14 residues. V trimming: 4 bases; J trimming: 2 bases; junction bases outside the gene matches: 4.

This clone turned up a few times. The genes are TRBV13 and TRBJ1-1; TRBD1 is a possible D gene (5 bases). V lost 7 bases and J 4 bases, leaving 13 bases between the germline ends. From germline, CDR1 is PRHDT and CDR2 FYEKMQ (reference sequence). The CDR3 is made up of 13 amino acids. Written as DNA, the CDR3 is TGTGCCAGCACCCCCCGTGGGGCCACTGAAGCTTTCTTT. Amino acids: CASTPRGATEAFF.

The chain links TRBV18 to TRBJ1-2; 9 positions match TRBD1. The CDR3 runs to 15 residues. V was pared by 2 bases and J by 4 bases, with 5 bases of the junction left unmatched. CDR1 and CDR2 from the germline V gene are KGHSH and LQKENI. Written as DNA, the CDR3 is TGTGCCAGCTCACCAGGGACAGGGACTACCTATGGCTACACCTTC. It is translated as CASSPGTGTTYGYTF.

The chain has TRBV5-1 and TRBJ2-2; 7 positions agree with TRBD1. With V trimmed by 1 base and J by 4 bases, 1 base remained unmatched. Germline lookup yields CDR1 SGHRS and CDR2 YFSETQ. This CDR3 has 14 residues. The CDR3 loop is CASSLSGGTGELFF. The CDR3 DNA follows: TGCGCCAGCAGCTTGTCAGGGGGCACCGGGGAGCTGTTTTTT.

The chain is built from TRBV19 and TRBJ2-5, with 7 bases fitting TRBD2. The germline V gene encodes CDR1 LNHDA and CDR2 SQIVND (reference sequence). After removal of 1 base from V and 5 bases from J, the junction contained 4 bases not matched to a gene. The CDR3 runs 14 residues. CDR3 loop: CASSIGGAGETQYF. The DNA for the CDR3 is TGTGCCAGTAGTATAGGGGGAGCGGGGGAGACCCAGTACTTC.

The chain links TRBV5-1 to TRBJ2-7; tentatively, D is TRBD1 (6 bases). CDR3 size: 14 residues. Germline V gives CDR1 SGHRS, CDR2 YFSETQ. Trimming removed 3 bases at V and 3 bases at J, with 13 bases between. The CDR3 here is CASSYDRSFYEQYF. As DNA, the CDR3 is TGCGCCAGCAGCTATGACAGGTCCTTCTACGAGCAGTACTTC.

The CDR3: CASSWGGGSNQPQHF. In DNA form, the CDR3 reads TGCGCCAGCAGCTGGGGAGGGGGAAGCAATCAGCCCCAGCATTTT. V usage is TRBV5-1 and J usage is TRBJ1-5; tentatively, D is TRBD1 (6 bases). CDR1 and CDR2 (germline): SGHRS, YFSETQ. The length of the CDR3 is 15 residues. The V end was cut by 3 bases, the J end by 1 base, with 11 bases between.

This clone appeared a single time. This sequence joins TRBV7-2 and TRBJ1-1, with a weak D call TRBD1 (5 bases). Trimming removed 4 bases at V and 4 bases at J, with 7 bases between. Germline assignment: CDR1 SGHTA and CDR2 FQGNSA. The CDR3 has 12 amino acids. The CDR3 nucleotides read TGTGCCAGCAGCTCGGGACTCACTGAAGCTTTCTTT. Its protein product is CASSSGLTEAFF.